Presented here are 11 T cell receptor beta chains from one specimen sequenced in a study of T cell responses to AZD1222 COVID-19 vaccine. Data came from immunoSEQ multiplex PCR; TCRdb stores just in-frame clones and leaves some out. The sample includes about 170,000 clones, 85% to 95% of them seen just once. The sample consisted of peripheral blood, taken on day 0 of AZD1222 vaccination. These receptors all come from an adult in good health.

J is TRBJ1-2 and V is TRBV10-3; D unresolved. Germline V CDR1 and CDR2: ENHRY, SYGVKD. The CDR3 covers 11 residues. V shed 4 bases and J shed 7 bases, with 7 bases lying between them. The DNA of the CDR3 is TGTGCCATCAGTGTGACCTCTGGCTACACCTTC. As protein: CAISVTSGYTF.

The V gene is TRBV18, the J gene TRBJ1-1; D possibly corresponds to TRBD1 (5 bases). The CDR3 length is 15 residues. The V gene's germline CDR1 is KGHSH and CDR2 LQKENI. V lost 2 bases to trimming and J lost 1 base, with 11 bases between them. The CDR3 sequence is CASSPVWGGNTEAFF. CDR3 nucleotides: TGTGCCAGCTCACCAGTCTGGGGCGGGAACACTGAAGCTTTCTTT.

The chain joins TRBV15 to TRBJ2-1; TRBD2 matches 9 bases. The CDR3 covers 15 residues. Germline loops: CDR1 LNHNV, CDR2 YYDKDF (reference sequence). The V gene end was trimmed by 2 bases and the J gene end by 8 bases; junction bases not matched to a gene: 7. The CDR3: CATSRNSGRGDEQFF. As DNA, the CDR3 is TGTGCCACCAGCAGAAATAGCGGGAGAGGTGATGAGCAGTTCTTC.

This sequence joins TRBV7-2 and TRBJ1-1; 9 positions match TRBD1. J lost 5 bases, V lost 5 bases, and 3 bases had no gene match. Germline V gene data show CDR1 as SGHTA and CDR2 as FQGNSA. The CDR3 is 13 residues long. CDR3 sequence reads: CASSGGQGTEAFF. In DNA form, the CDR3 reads TGTGCCAGCAGCGGTGGACAGGGGACTGAAGCTTTCTTT.

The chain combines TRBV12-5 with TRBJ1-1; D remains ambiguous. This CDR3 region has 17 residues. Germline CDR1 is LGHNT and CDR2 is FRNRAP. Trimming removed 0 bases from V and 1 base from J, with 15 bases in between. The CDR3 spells CASGLVGEPSANTEAFF. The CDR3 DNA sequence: TGTGCTAGTGGTTTGGTCGGGGAGCCGTCTGCGAACACTGAAGCTTTCTTT. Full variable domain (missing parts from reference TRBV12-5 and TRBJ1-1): DARVTQTPRHKVTEMGQEVTMRCQPILGHNTVFWYRQTMMQGLELLAYFRNRAPLDDSGMPKDRFSAEMPDATLATLKIQPSEPRDSAVYFCASGLVGEPSANTEAFFGQGTRLTVV.

The CDR3 bases are TGTGCCAGCAGTTTAGGGCTTCGCACAGATACGCAGTATTTT. It codes for CASSLGLRTDTQYF. V usage is TRBV27 and J usage is TRBJ2-3; D gene ambiguous. The CDR3 extends over 14 amino acids. V lost 2 bases and J 1 base, leaving 7 bases between the germline ends. Germline CDR1 MNHEY, CDR2 SMNVEV (reference sequence).

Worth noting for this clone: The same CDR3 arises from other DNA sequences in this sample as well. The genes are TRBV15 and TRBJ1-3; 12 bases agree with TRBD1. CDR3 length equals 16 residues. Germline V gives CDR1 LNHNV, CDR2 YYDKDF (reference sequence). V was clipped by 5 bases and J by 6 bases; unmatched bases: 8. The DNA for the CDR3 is TGTGCCACCAGCCGCAGCGGGACAGGGGGCTTAAACACCATATATTTT. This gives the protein CATSRSGTGGLNTIYF.

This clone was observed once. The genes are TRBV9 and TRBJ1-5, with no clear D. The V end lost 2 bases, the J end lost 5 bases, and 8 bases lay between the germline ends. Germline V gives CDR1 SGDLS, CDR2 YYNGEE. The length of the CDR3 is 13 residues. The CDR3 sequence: CASSVDTDQPQHF. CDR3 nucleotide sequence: TGTGCCAGCAGCGTCGACACCGATCAGCCCCAGCATTTT.

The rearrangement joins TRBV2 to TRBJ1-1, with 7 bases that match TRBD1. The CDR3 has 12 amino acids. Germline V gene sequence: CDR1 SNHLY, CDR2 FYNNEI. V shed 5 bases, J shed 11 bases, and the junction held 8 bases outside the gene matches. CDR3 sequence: CASSLQGRGAFF. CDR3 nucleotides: TGTGCCAGCAGTTTACAGGGGCGGGGGGCTTTCTTT.

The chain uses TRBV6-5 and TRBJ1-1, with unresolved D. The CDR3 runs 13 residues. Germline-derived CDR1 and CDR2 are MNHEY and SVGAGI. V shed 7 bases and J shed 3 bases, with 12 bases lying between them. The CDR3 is CASTRDGDTEAFF. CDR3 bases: TGTGCCAGCACGAGGGATGGGGACACTGAAGCTTTCTTT.

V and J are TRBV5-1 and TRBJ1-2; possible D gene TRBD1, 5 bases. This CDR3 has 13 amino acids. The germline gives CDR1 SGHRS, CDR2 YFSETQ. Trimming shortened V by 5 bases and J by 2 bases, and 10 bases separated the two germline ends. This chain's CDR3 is CASSPGQNYGYTF. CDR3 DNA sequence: TGCGCCAGCAGTCCAGGGCAGAACTATGGCTACACCTTC.